The next 8 T cell receptor beta chains were all read from a single sample in a study of blood T cells in healthy people across ages. A sample-barcoded 5' primer and a J-beta primer mix were used in a second PCR of about 7 to 12 cycles. Each CDR3 protein is one row after TCRdb ran MiXCR on the 5' RACE reads. Found here are hundreds of thousands of distinct CDR3 sequences, around 41% of them singletons; the top ten hold approximately 31%. Sequenced material: blood. The source of these receptors is an elderly man in good health.

This clonotype has at least ten counts. This chain joins TRBV9 and TRBJ2-5, with D perhaps TRBD1 (5 bases). This CDR3 is built from 13 residues. Per the germline V gene, CDR1 is SGDLS and CDR2 is YYNGEE. Deletions cut 0 bases from V and 3 bases from J, with 6 bases between. The CDR3 coding sequence is TGTGCCAGCAGCGTAGGACAGAAAGAGACCCAGTACTTC. Translating it yields CASSVGQKETQYF.

The chain couples TRBV10-2 to TRBJ2-5; TRBD2 matches 8 bases. CDR1 WSHSY and CDR2 SAAADI come from the germline V gene. The trim removed 7 bases at V and 11 bases at J, leaving 15 bases unmatched. The CDR3 extends over 14 amino acids. This CDR3 is CASNQQRESLEQYF. The CDR3 bases are TGCGCCAGCAACCAACAGCGGGAGTCCTTGGAGCAGTACTTC.

This clonotype showed up many times. One junction end disagrees with the germline gene, perhaps due to a read error. The chain employs TRBV5-1 and TRBJ2-5; D ambiguous. CDR1 is SGHRS and CDR2 is YFSETQ in the germline V gene. CDR3 length: 13 residues. CDR3 sequence (DNA): TGTGCCAGCAGCTTGACATACCAAGAGACCCAGTACTTC. Residues: CASSLTYQETQYF.

This clonotype showed up just a few times. A read error may explain this, as a much larger clone is one base away. The chain couples TRBV5-1 to TRBJ2-5; D remains unclear. The germline gives CDR1 SGHRS, CDR2 YFSETQ. The CDR3 is 13 amino acids. The V end lost 4 bases, the J end lost 4 bases, and 11 bases lay between the germline ends. The CDR3 DNA follows: TGCGCCAGCAGCCGAGGCCTCAGAGAGACCCAGTACTTC. Translating it yields CASSRGLRETQYF.

The chain employs TRBV11-3 and TRBJ2-7; weak D call: TRBD1 (5 bases). The V gene's germline CDR1 is SGHNT and CDR2 YENEEA. V shed 11 bases and J shed 2 bases, with 28 bases lying between them. CDR3 length equals 17 residues. For the CDR3, the DNA is TGTGCCTTAACCTTAGACAGCAACCGAGAACCGGCCTACGAGCAGTACTTC. Translating it yields CALTLDSNREPAYEQYF.

The V gene is TRBV6-5, the J gene TRBJ1-4, with TRBD1 matching 7 bases. J gave up 7 bases and V 3 bases, and 8 bases lay outside the gene matches. Germline V gives CDR1 MNHEY, CDR2 SVGAGI. There are 15 residues in the CDR3. The CDR3 bases are TGTGCCAGCAGTTATTCCAGGACAGGCGGTGAAAAACTGTTTTTT. This codes for CASSYSRTGGEKLFF.

This clonotype was detected a few times. The chain carries TRBV20-1 and TRBJ2-5; D is possibly TRBD1 (6 bases). The V and J ends lost 3 bases and 5 bases respectively, with 13 bases between them. The CDR3 sequence is 13 residues long. Germline CDR1 reads DFQATT; CDR2 reads SNEGSKA (reference sequence). In DNA form, the CDR3 reads TGCAGTGCTAGGTTGACAGGCCGGGAGACCCAGTACTTC. This gives the protein CSARLTGRETQYF.

This chain joins TRBV6-2 or TRBV6-3 and TRBJ2-1; D perhaps matches TRBD1 (7 bases). Trimming shortened V by 11 bases and J by 6 bases, and 17 bases separated the two germline ends. CDR1 and CDR2 from the germline V gene are MNHEY and SVGEGT. CDR3 length: 13 amino acids. CDR3 sequence: CASQQGGLNEQFF. The CDR3 DNA sequence: TGTGCCTCCCAGCAGGGGGGCCTCAATGAGCAGTTCTTC.